This T cell receptor (beta chain) derives from a study of blood T cell repertoires in COVID-19 (dated by TCRdb to 2018 to 2020). Regarding the complete study: Samples from collaborators originated in the United States, Italy and Spain and spanned both the acute and convalescent phases of COVID-19. The prospective study material was composed of cDNA or gDNA derived from T cells, B-cell-depleted T cells, or PBMCs. Subjects who had been exposed to COVID-19, were actively infected with it, or had recovered from it provided the deeply sampled blood TCRbeta repertoires that made up the dataset. A freely available public database, intended as a resource for researchers studying the immune response to SARS-CoV-2, is where the repertoires were released. Samples were obtained from the ongoing ImmuneRACE study (first 160 participants) and from 1,000 to 1,500 subjects provided by 6 global collaborators. Sample metadata almost always included a de-identified subject ID, COVID-19 status, age in years and sex. HLA class I and class II types, where available, came from metadata supplied by the sample provider rather than from assay-based typing.

The immunoSEQ Assay, a bias-controlled multiplex PCR, was used to amplify TCRbeta CDR3 regions from genomic DNA. The source study handled its data this way. Nucleated cell counts per sample were estimated from amplification of reference gene primers within the assay. Sequence reads were collapsed and filtered to measure the absolute abundance of every unique TCRbeta CDR3 rearrangement. For each sample, productive Simpson clonality was calculated as the square root of Simpson's diversity index across productive rearrangements. TCRdb provides this immuneACCESS table in a form limited to in-frame rearrangements. Some clones are lacking; in checked studies, under half of them reflect an unresolved V gene, and why the rest are absent is not known. V and J calls and clone size are given by that table; D and trimming were obtained from the DNA. The sample table shows tens of thousands of clones, and approximately 85% are seen once. Clones ranked in the top ten supply just under 25% of the sample.

About this clone: Which antigen it targets is not known. No quality values exist for individual bases; no much larger clone is one base distant.

Counted from cysteine to phenylalanine, this CDR3 has 13 amino acids. The read is trimmed to its CDR3 DNA, 39 bases read in frame from base 1. In the germline V gene, CDR1 corresponds to KGHDR and CDR2 to SFDVKD. Trimming costs V 6 bases and J 5 bases, and their ends lie 12 bases apart. Whole blood was collected in K2EDTA tubes by collaborating institutions according to the institutions' own protocols. For TCRbeta analysis, collaborators shipped samples as frozen whole blood, isolated PBMCs, or DNA extracted from either of those sample types. What the research found in general, with its limitations: Clinical and demographic metadata were provided uncurated, with the amount varying by source and participant.

The sequence derives from a woman older than 75 with acute or convalescent COVID-19. The chain employs TRBV24-1 and TRBJ1-2, with a weak D call of TRBD1 (6 bases match). The specimen was peripheral blood. The DNA reads TGTGCCACCAGTCAGGGGCCGGGGTATGGCTACACCTTC. Protein translation: CATSQGPGYGYTF.